This T cell receptor beta chain was sequenced for a study of T cell changes during pregnancy in multiple sclerosis. Assay: immunoSEQ multiplex PCR; the TCRdb copy retains only in-frame clones and omits some. The repertoire has about 38,000 clones, more than 90% of them found once; the top ten carry roughly 12%. After removal of 8 bases from V and 5 bases from J, the junction contained 5 bases not matched to a gene. Per the germline V gene, CDR1 is SEHNR and CDR2 is FQNEAQ (reference sequence). The CDR3 is 12 residues long. This receptor was obtained from a female donor with multiple sclerosis, enrolled in a pregnancy study. The sequencing here drew on CD8+ T cells from peripheral blood mononuclear cells, taken after pregnancy. The chain links TRBV7-9 to TRBJ2-5; 7 nucleotides agree with TRBD1. CDR3 coding DNA: TGTGCCAGCGGGGACAGTTCCGAGACCCAGTACTTC. It is translated as CASGDSSETQYF.